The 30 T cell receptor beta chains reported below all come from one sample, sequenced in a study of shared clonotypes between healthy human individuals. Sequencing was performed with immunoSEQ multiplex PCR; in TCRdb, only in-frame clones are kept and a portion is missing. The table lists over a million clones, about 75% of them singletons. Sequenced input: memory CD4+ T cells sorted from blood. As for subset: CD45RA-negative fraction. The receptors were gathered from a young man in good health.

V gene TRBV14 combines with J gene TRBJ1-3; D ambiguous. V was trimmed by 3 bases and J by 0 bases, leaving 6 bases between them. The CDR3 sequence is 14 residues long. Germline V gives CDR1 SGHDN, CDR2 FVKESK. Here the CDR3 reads CASSHYNSGNTIYF. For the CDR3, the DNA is TGTGCCAGCAGCCACTACAACTCTGGAAACACCATATATTTT.

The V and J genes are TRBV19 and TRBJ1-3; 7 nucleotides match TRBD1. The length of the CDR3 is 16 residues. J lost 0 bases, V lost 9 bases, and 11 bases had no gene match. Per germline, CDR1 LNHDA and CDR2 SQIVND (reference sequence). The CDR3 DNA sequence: TGTGCCAGCCTGACAGGGAACTACTTCTCTGGAAACACCATATATTTT. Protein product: CASLTGNYFSGNTIYF.

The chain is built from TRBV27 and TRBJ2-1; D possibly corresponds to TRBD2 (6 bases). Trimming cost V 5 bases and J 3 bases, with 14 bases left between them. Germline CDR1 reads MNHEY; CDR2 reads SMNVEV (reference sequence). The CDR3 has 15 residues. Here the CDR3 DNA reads TGTGCCAGCAGTGCTCCTAGCGTGGTCTACAATGAGCAGTTCTTC. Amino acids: CASSAPSVVYNEQFF.

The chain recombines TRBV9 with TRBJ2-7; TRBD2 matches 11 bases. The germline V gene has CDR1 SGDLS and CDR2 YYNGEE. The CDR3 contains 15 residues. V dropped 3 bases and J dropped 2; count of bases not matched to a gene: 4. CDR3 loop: CASSATSGSTYEQYF. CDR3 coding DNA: TGTGCCAGCAGCGCCACTAGCGGGAGCACCTACGAGCAGTACTTC.

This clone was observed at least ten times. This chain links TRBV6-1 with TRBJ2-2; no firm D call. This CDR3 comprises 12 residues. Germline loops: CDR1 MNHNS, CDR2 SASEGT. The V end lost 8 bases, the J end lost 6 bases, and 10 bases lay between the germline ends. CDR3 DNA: TGTGCCAGCGAGATGTGGGCCGGGGAGCTGTTTTTT. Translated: CASEMWAGELFF.

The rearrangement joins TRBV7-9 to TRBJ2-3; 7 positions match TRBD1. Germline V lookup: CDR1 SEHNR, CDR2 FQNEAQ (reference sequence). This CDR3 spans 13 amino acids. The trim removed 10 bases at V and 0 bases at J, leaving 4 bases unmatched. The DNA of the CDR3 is TGTGCCACCACGGGACAGAGCACAGATACGCAGTATTTT. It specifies CATTGQSTDTQYF.

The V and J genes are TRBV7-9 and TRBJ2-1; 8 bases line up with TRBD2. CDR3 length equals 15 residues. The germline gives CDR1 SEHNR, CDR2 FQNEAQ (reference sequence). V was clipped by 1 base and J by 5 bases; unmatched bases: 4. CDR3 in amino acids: CASSLVLAGHNEQFF. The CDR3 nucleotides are TGTGCCAGCAGCTTAGTATTAGCGGGGCACAATGAGCAGTTCTTC.

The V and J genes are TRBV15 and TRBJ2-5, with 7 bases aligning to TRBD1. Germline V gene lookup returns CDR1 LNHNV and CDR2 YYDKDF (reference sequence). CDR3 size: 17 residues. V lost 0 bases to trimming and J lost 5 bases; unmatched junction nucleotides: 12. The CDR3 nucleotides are TGTGCCACCAGCAGAGATGGTGGAACAGCCAGGGGGGAGACCCAGTACTTC. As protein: CATSRDGGTARGETQYF.

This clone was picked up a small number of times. CDR3 protein: CASSSLGTGGGEQYF. CDR3 nucleotides: TGTGCCAGCAGCTCCCTCGGCACCGGAGGGGGAGAGCAGTACTTC. This chain links TRBV5-4 with TRBJ2-7; either TRBD1 or TRBD2 may fit D (6 bases each). The CDR3 runs 15 residues. Germline CDR1 SGHNT, CDR2 YYREEE (reference sequence). V was pared by 3 bases and J by 7 bases, with 20 bases between.

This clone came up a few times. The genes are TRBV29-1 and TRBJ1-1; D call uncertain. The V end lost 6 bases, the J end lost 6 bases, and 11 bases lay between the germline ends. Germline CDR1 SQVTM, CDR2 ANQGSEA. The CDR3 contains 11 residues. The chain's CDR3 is CSVDLVSEAFF. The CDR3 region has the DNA TGCAGCGTGGATTTGGTGTCTGAAGCTTTCTTT.

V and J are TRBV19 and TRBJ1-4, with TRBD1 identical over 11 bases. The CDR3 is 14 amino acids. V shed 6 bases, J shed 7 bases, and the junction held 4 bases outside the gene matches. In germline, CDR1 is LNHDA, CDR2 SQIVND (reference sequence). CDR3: CASSSGTGGEKLFF. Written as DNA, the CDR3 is TGTGCCAGTAGCTCCGGGACAGGGGGTGAAAAACTGTTTTTT.

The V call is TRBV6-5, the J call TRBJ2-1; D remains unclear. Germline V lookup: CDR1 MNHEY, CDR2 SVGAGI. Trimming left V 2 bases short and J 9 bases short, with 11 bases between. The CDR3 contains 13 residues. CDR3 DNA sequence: TGTGCCAGCAGTTACGTTCCTGGCGCTGAGCAGTTCTTC. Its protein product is CASSYVPGAEQFF.

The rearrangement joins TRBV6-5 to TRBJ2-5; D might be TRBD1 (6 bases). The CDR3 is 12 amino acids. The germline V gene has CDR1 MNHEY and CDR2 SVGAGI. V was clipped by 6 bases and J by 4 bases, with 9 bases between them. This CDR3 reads CASRGQTETQYF. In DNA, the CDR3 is TGTGCCAGCAGAGGACAGACAGAGACCCAGTACTTC.

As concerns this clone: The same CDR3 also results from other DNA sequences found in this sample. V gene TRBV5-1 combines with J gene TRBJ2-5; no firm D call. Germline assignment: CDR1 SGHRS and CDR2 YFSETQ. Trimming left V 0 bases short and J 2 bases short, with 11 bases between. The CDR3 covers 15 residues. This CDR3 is CASSLVSGDQETQYF. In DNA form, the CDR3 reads TGCGCCAGCAGCTTGGTTTCTGGGGATCAAGAGACCCAGTACTTC. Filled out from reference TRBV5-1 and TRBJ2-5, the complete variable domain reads KAGVTQTPRYLIKTRGQQVTLSCSPISGHRSVSWYQQTPGQGLQFLFEYFSETQRNKGNFPGRFSGRQFSNSRSEMNVSTLELGDSALYLCASSLVSGDQETQYFGPGTRLLVL.

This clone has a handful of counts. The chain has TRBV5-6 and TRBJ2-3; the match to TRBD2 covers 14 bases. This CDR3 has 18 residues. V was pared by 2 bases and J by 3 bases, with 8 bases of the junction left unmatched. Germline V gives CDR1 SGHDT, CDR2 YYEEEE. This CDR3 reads CASSFGLAGGVGTDTQYF. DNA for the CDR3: TGTGCCAGCAGCTTCGGACTAGCGGGGGGAGTAGGAACAGATACGCAGTATTTT. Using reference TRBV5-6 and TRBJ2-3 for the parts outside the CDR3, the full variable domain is DAGVTQSPTHLIKTRGQQVTLRCSPKSGHDTVSWYQQALGQGPQFIFQYYEEEERQRGNFPDRFSGHQFPNYSSELNVNALLLGDSALYLCASSFGLAGGVGTDTQYFGPGTRLTVL.

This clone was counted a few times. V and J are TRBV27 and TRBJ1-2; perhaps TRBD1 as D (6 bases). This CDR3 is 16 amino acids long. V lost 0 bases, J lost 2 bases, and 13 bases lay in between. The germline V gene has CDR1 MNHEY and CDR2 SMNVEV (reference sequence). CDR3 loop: CASSLSQGAPNYGYTF. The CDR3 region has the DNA TGTGCCAGCAGTTTATCACAGGGAGCCCCAAACTATGGCTACACCTTC.

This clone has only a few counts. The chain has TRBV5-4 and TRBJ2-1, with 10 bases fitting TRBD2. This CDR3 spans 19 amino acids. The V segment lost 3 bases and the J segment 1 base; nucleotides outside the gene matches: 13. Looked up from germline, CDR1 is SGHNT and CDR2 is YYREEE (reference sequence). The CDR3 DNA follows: TGTGCCAGCAGCTCGCCGGGTTGGAGCGGGAGGGGGTCCTACAATGAGCAGTTCTTC. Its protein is CASSSPGWSGRGSYNEQFF.

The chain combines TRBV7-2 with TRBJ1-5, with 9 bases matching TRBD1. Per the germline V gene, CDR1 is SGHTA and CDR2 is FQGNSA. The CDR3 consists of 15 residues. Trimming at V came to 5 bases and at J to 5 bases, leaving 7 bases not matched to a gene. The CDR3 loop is CASSLRQGVDQPQHF. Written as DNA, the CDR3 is TGTGCCAGCAGCCTCCGACAGGGGGTGGATCAGCCCCAGCATTTT.

CDR3 sequence: CASSPPGTGKETQYF. CDR3 nucleotides: TGTGCCAGCAGCCCTCCCGGGACAGGGAAAGAGACCCAGTACTTC. The rearrangement joins TRBV7-2 to TRBJ2-5, with 9 bases matching TRBD1. The CDR3 extends over 15 amino acids. V shed 5 bases, J shed 3 bases, and the junction held 7 bases outside the gene matches. The germline V gene encodes CDR1 SGHTA and CDR2 FQGNSA. The variable domain in full, with the rest retrieved from reference TRBV7-2 and TRBJ2-5, is GAGVSQSPSNKVTEKGKDVELRCDPISGHTALYWYRQSLGQGLEFLIYFQGNSAPDKSGLPSDRFSAERTGGSVSTLTIQRTQQEDSAVYLCASSPPGTGKETQYFGPGTRLLVL.

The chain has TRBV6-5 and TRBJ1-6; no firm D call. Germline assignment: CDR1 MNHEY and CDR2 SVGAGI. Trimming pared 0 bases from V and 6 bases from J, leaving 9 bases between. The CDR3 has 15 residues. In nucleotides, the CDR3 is TGTGCCAGCAGTTACTCGATTCATTCTAATTCACCCCTCCACTTT. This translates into CASSYSIHSNSPLHF.

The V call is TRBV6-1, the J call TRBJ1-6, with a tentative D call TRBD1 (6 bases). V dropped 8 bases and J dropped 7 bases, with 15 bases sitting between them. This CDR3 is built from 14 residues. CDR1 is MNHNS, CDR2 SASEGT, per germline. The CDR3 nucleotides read TGTGCCAGCCTGACAGGTTCTGGGAATTCACCCCTCCACTTT. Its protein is CASLTGSGNSPLHF.

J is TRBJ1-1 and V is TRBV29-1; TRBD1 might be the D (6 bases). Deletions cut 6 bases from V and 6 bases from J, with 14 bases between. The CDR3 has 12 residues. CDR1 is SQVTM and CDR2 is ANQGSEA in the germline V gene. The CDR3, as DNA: TGCAGCGTCAATAGGGCAGGGGCTGAAGCTTTCTTT. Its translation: CSVNRAGAEAFF.

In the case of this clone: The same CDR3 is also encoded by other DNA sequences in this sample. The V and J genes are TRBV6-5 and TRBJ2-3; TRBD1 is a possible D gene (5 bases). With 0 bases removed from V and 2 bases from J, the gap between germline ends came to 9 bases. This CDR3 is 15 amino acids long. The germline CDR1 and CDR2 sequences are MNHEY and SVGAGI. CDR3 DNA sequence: TGTGCCAGCAGTTACTCAGGGGAACCCACAGATACGCAGTATTTT. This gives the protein CASSYSGEPTDTQYF.

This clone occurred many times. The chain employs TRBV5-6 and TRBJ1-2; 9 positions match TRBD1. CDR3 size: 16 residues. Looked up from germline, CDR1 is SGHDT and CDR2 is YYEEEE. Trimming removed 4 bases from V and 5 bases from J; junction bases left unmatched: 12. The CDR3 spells CASSTITGGAEYGYTF. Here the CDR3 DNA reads TGTGCCAGCAGCACAATAACAGGGGGCGCCGAGTATGGCTACACCTTC.

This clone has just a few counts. The CDR3 here is CASSGNRGGNFF. The CDR3 DNA is TGTGCCAGCAGTGGAAACAGGGGAGGTAATTTCTTC. The V call is TRBV28, the J call TRBJ2-1; a weak D match, TRBD1 (7 bases). The CDR3 spans 12 residues. Germline V gives CDR1 MDHEN, CDR2 SYDVKM. V gave up 5 bases and J gave up 16 bases, with 18 bases separating them.

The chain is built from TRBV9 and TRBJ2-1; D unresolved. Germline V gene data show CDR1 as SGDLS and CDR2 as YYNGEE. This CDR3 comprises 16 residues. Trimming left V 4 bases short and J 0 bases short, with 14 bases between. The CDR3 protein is CASSRWSTLSYNEQFF. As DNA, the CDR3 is TGTGCCAGCAGCCGGTGGTCTACGCTCTCCTACAATGAGCAGTTCTTC.

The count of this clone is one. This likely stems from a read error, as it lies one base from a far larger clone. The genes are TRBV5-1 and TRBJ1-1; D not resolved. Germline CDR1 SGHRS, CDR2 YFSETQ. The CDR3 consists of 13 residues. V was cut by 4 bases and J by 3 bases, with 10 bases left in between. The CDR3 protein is CASSPLGYTEAFF. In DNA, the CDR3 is TGCGCCAGCAGCCCCCTTGGATACACTGAAGCTTTCTTT.

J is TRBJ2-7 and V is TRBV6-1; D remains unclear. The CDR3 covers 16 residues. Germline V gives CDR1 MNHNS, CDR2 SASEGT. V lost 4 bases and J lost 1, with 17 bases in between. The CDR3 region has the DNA TGTGCCAGCAGTGGACGGCGCCCGTCCTTATCCTACGAGCAGTACTTC. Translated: CASSGRRPSLSYEQYF.

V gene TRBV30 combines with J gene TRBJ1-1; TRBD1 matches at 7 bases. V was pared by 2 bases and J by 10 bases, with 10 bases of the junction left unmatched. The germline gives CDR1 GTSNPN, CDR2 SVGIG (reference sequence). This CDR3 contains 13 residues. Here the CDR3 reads CAWSSVQGSPAFF. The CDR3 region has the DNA TGTGCCTGGAGTTCTGTACAGGGGTCTCCAGCTTTCTTT.

CDR3 residues: CASSYSGTESYEQYF. CDR3 sequence (DNA): TGTGCCAGCAGCTACTCCGGGACAGAGTCCTACGAGCAGTACTTC. This rearrangement joins TRBV7-9 to TRBJ2-7, with 7 bases matching TRBD1. With 4 bases clipped from V and 1 base from J, the junction kept 7 bases outside the gene matches. The germline gives CDR1 SEHNR, CDR2 FQNEAQ (reference sequence). The CDR3 covers 15 residues. Filled out from reference TRBV7-9 and TRBJ2-7, the complete variable domain reads DTGVSQNPRHKITKRGQNVTFRCDPISEHNRLYWYRQTLGQGPEFLTYFQNEAQLEKSRLLSDRFSAERPKGSFSTLEIQRTEQGDSAMYLCASSYSGTESYEQYFGPGTRLTVT.